Listed here is a single T cell receptor beta chain. Repertoires were generated with immunoSEQ multiplex PCR, while TCRdb's copy carries only in-frame clones and drops some. The sample yields 70,000 to 75,000 clones, less than 90% seen once. Patients' cancers were locally advanced or metastatic urothelial carcinomas. The sample comes from a study of PD-L1 blockade in urothelial cancer. Whole-study context: Of about 30 patients, twenty-five were males with bladder-origin urothelial cancer. Between 0 and 3 chemotherapy regimens preceded treatment for each patient. When blood samples were assessed, the median T cell count was 141,255.

V lost 0 bases to trimming and J lost 5 bases; unmatched junction nucleotides: 10. Germline CDR1 and CDR2: LNHNV and YYDKDF (reference sequence). This CDR3 is 18 amino acids long. The chain uses TRBV15 and TRBJ1-5, with 10 bases fitting TRBD1. This sequence originates from a man between 65 and 85 years old with urothelial cancer. Sequencing used PBMCs, obtained around atezolizumab (anti-PD-L1) treatment. CDR3 protein: CATSRDYGDRGGDQPQHF. The CDR3 DNA reads as TGTGCCACCAGCAGAGATTATGGGGACAGGGGAGGGGATCAGCCCCAGCATTTT.